The entry below gives a single T cell receptor beta chain sequence along with its context. Per the authors' pipeline: Estimation of nucleated cell counts was performed using reference gene primer amplification. Profiled with immunoSEQ multiplex PCR; TCRdb holds only in-frame clones, not every one. That table furnishes V, J and clone size, whereas the DNA furnished D and trimming. Of 270,000 or so clones listed, roughly nine tenths are singletons. CDR3 length: 16 amino acids. V dropped 2 bases and J dropped 8 bases, with 22 bases sitting between them. Germline CDR1 is SGHKS and CDR2 is YYEKEE (reference sequence). This record belongs to a study of blood T cell repertoires in COVID-19. Patients at the Seattle site were enrolled during active infection and followed longitudinally.

The specimen sequenced was peripheral blood. The receptor's source is a woman between 25 and 40 years old with COVID-19, enrolled during active disease. The chain links TRBV5-5 to TRBJ1-2; the D gene is possibly TRBD1 (5 bases). For the CDR3, the DNA is TGTGCCAGCAGCTTCGCTTCAAGGGACTCCCTCGGAGGCTACACCTTC. This codes for CASSFASRDSLGGYTF.